This T cell receptor (beta chain) is from a study of vaccination effects on CD4 cells after COVID-19. Notes on the study in general: At late timepoints after vaccination, vaccine- and infection-induced clones shrank markedly.

With the ViraFEST assay, the study expanded antigen-specific CD4+ T cells using viral peptide pools, then sequenced them. It was after roughly ten days of culture that CD4+ T cells were isolated. Either the mRNA-1273 or the BNT162b2 vaccine was given to participants as two doses. Some clones are missing from TCRdb's copy, which holds only in-frame ones; the method was immunoSEQ multiplex PCR. The sample includes more than 35,000 clones, approximately 84% of them seen just once. Points on this clone: Its specificity is unknown.

V lost 7 bases, J lost 3 bases, and 6 bases lay in between. This CDR3 spans 11 amino acids. Germline loops: CDR1 SNHLY, CDR2 FYNNEI. The V and J genes are TRBV2 and TRBJ2-5; no reliable D call. The sample was CD4+ T cells from PBMCs cultured with HCoV-NL63 spike peptides, taken after COVID-19 vaccination. The source of this sequence is a human donor who received a COVID-19 vaccine. Some clones in this sample may be carry-over from other donors' samples. CDR3 sequence (DNA): TGTGCCAGCAAGTTGGAAGAGACCCAGTACTTC. Amino acid sequence: CASKLEETQYF.